The clone carrying this T cell receptor beta chain was found many times. Its target is not known. These data belong to a study of CD8 T cells in ankylosing spondylitis. Study findings and constraints: Significant enrichment of disease-linked clones was reported in matched ankylosing spondylitis synovial fluid. Blood from ankylosing spondylitis patients appeared to carry a characteristic eight-variant TCR beta motif.

TCRdb used MiXCR to reprocess the 5' RACE reads, holding one entry per CDR3 protein. This sample has some 840,000 distinct CDR3 sequences, with around 11% found just once. Trimming shortened V by 3 bases and J by 5 bases, and 16 bases separated the two germline ends. This CDR3 comprises 15 residues. Germline lookup yields CDR1 SEHNR and CDR2 FQNEAQ (reference sequence). The sequencing sample was made of blood, either unsorted or a sorted T cell fraction (not recorded which). This receptor was identified in a male donor with ankylosing spondylitis. This chain links TRBV7-9 with TRBJ2-5; TRBD2 might be the D (5 bases). CDR3 nucleotides: TGTGCCAGCAGCTTCAATCGGCCTACGGGGGAGACCCAGTACTTC. Translated, it gives CASSFNRPTGETQYF.